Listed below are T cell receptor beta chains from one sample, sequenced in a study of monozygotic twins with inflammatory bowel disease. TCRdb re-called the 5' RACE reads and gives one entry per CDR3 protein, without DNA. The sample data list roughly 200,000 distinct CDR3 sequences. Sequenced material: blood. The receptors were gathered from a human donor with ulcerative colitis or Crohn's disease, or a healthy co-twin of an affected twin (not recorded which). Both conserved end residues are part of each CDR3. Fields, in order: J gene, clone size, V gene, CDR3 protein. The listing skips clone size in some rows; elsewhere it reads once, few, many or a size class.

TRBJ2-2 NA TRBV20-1 CSALRGTGELFF
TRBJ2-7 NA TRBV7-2 CASSPRTTGYEQYF
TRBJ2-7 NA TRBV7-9 CASSSGPIGVYEQYF
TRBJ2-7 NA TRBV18 CASSPMPPPNYEQYF
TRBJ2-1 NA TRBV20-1 CSARDPRRSEQFF
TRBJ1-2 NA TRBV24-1 CATSDSYGYTF
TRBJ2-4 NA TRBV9 CASSVVGGNIQYF
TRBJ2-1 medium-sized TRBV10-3 CAISDVFNEQFF
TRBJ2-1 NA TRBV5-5 CASSLGPESYNEQFF
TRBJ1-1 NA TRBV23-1 CASSLKPGPGSITEAFF
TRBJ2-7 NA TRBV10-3 CAISDFDEQYF
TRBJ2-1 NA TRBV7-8 CASSAGREQFF
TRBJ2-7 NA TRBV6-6 CASARDTTSYEQYF
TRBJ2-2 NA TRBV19 CASSIGTSGELFF
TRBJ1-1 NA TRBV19 CASSISKTGPLAFF
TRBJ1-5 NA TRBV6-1 CASSEVQGNQPQHF
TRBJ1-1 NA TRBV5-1 CASSLEGQEGWTEAFF
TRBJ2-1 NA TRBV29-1 CSAQKPSYNEQFF
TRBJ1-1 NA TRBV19 CASGEQGITEAFF
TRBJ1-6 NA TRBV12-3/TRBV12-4 CASTLGSDNSPLHF
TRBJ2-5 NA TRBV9 CASRLRPQGKETQYF
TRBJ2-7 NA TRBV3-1 CASSHRQGIYEQYF
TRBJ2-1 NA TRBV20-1 CSARDTGLASVGQFF
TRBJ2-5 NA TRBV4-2 CASSQDSRLTTTQETQYF
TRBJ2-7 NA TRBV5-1 CASSLDRGPNEQYF
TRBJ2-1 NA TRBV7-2 CASSFTSGAREQFF
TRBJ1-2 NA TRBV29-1 CSVEERANYGYTF
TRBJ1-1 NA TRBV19 CASRQGGWTEAFF
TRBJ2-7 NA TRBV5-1 CASSFGTVLGIYEQYF
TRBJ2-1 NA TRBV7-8 CASSLPPAGGPHEQFF
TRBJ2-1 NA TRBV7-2 CASSLGLREQFF
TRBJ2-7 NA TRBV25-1 CASSESGTGTWEQYF
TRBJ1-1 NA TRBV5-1 CASSSAGGITEAFF
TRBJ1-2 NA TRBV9 CASTGTGYGYTF
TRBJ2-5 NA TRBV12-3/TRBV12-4 CASSPRTGNDNQETQYF
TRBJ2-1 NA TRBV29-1 CSAWTGDSVEQFF
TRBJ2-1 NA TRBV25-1 CASSRGNEQFF
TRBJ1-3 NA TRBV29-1 CSVWTAGLSGNTIYF
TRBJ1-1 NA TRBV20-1 CSASWPAGTEAFF
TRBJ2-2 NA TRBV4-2 CASSQVFGGNTGELFF
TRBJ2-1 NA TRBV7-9 CASSQTGGNEQFF
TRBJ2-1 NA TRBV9 CASSVDGVAGEREQFF
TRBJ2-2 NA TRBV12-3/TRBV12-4 CASSAFRDGTRKTGELFF
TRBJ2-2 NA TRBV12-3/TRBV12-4 CASSHGTTNTGELFF
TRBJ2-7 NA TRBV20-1 CSARDKRTASGTIYEQYF
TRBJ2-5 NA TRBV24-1 CATSDRTGQVGETQYF
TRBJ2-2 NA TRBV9 CASSVVPYSGRSTGELFF
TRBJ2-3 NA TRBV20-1 CSAINALDTQYF
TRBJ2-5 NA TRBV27 CASSGISSETQYF
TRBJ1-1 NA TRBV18 CASSPFSSRGGQGSSTEAFF
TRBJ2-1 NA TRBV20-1 CSASKRGVTYNEQFF
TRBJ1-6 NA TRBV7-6 CASSLYREDSPLHF
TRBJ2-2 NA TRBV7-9 CASSPRDSPNTGELFF
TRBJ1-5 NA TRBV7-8 CASSPGAYSNQPQHF